This TCR beta chain was documented in a study of T cells in Graves' hyperthyroidism and ophthalmopathy. Clinical symptoms, serum thyroxine, TRAb, thyroid ultrasound and orbital computed tomography informed diagnoses. Authors of the study amplified TCR beta CDR3 regions from RNA transcripts. A first-round RT-PCR of the TCR CDR3 used the HTBI primer set. TCRdb re-called the multiplex PCR reads with MiXCR, one entry per CDR3 protein. The sample yields 650,000 to 850,000 distinct CDR3 sequences, around 20% seen once. Ten or more counts support this clonotype. This CDR3 contains 14 residues. CDR1 DFQATT and CDR2 SNEGSKA come from the germline V gene (reference sequence). With V trimmed by 1 base and J by 7 bases, 10 bases remained unmatched.

The chain combines TRBV20-1 with TRBJ2-7, with 7 bases fitting TRBD1. The TCR originated in a woman between 50 and 59 years old with Graves' hyperthyroidism that later progressed to Graves' ophthalmopathy. Sequencing input: blood. The CDR3 DNA is TGCAGTGCTAGAGCACGGGACAGCCCCCTGGAGCAGTACTTC. Amino acids: CSARARDSPLEQYF.